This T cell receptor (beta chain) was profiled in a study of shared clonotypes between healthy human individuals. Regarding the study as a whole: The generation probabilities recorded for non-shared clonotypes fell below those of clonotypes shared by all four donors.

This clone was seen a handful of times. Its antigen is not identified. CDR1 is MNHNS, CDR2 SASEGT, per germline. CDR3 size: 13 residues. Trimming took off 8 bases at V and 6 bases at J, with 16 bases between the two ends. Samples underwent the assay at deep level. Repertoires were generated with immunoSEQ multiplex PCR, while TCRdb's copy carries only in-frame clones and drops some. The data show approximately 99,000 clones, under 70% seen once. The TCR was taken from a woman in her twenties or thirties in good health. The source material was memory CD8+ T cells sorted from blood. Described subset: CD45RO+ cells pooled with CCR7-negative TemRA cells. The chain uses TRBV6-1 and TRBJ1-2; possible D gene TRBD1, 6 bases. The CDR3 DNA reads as TGTGCCAGCGAAGGGGGGGGACTGGATGGCTACACCTTC. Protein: CASEGGGLDGYTF.